This TCR beta chain was retrieved from a study of blood T cell repertoires in COVID-19 (dated by TCRdb to 2020 to 2022). Context from the whole study: Collaborator samples came from the United States, Italy and Spain and covered acute and convalescent phases of COVID-19. The dataset comprised deeply sampled blood TCRbeta repertoires from subjects exposed to, actively infected with, or recovered from COVID-19. Where available, HLA class I and class II types were taken from metadata supplied by the sample provider and were not determined by assay-based typing. The material from the prospective study consisted of cDNA or gDNA derived from T cells, B-cell-depleted T cells, or PBMCs. The sample metadata nearly always contained a de-identified subject ID, COVID-19 status, age in years and sex. The repertoires were made available in a free public database intended to serve as a resource for research on the immune response to SARS-CoV-2. The samples were drawn from two sources: the first 160 participants of the ongoing ImmuneRACE study, and 1,000 to 1,500 subjects contributed by 6 global collaborators. Findings and caveats that apply to the study as a whole: How much clinical and demographic metadata was included differed by source and by participant, and the metadata was provided uncurated.

Comments on this clone: Its antigen remains unidentified. Base qualities were left out, and no much larger clone turns up one base away.

Whole blood was collected in K2EDTA tubes by collaborating institutions according to the institutions' own protocols. Collaborator samples were shipped for TCRbeta analysis as frozen whole blood, isolated PBMCs, or DNA extracted from either sample type. TCRbeta CDR3 regions were amplified from genomic DNA using the immunoSEQ Assay, a bias-controlled multiplex PCR. The original pipeline was this. The number of nucleated cells in each sample was estimated from the amplification of reference gene primers within the assay. Sequence reads were collapsed and filtered to measure the absolute abundance of every unique TCRbeta CDR3 rearrangement. For each sample, productive Simpson clonality was calculated as the square root of Simpson's diversity index over productive rearrangements. TCRdb retrieved this table from immuneACCESS and kept in-frame rearrangements only. Not all clones are present; in checked studies, unresolved V genes account for under half, and no reason is known for the remainder. V and J calls and clone size are given by that table; D and trimming were obtained from the DNA. The sample profile shows approximately 28,000 clones; roughly 90% of them were found once. The top ten clonotypes cover 5.9% of the sample.

Reading from cysteine to phenylalanine, the CDR3 counts 12 amino acids. Only the CDR3 part of the read is kept: 36 bases, read in frame from the first base. The germline V and J ends show losses of 5 bases and 7 bases respectively, and no gene match explains 4 bases of the junction. CDR1 and CDR2 are drawn from the germline V gene (reference sequence): MNHNY, SVGAGI. The receptor's source is a human donor in a cohort sampled during active COVID-19. Source material: peripheral blood. The rearrangement combines TRBV6-6 with TRBJ1-1, and TRBD1 matches 7 of the central bases. At the DNA level, the sequence is TGTGCCAGCAGTCCGGGACAGATTGAAGCTTTCTTT. This encodes CASSPGQIEAFF.